Listed here are 25 T cell receptor beta chains from one sample, sequenced in a study of T cells in Graves' hyperthyroidism and ophthalmopathy. Researchers amplified the TCR beta CDR3 regions from RNA transcripts. Primed by the HTBI set, a first-round RT-PCR was run on the TCR CDR3. TCRdb itself ran the multiplex PCR reads through MiXCR, one entry per CDR3 protein. The data show 250,000 to 300,000 distinct CDR3 sequences, with roughly 18% seen just once and under 45% held by the top ten. The sample was blood. These receptors were obtained from a man aged 50 to 59 with Graves' ophthalmopathy.

There are a few counts of this clonotype. CDR3 amino acids: CASSPTGLLMNTEAFF. CDR3 coding DNA: TGTGCCAGCAGCCCCACCGGACTGCTTATGAACACTGAAGCTTTCTTT. This sequence joins TRBV7-8 and TRBJ1-1, with D unresolved. V lost 5 bases and J 0 bases, leaving 16 bases between the germline ends. Germline V CDR1 and CDR2: SGHVS, FQNEAQ. The CDR3 has 16 residues. Drawing the rest from reference TRBV7-8 and TRBJ1-1, the complete variable domain is GAGVSQSPRYKVAKRGQDVALRCDPISGHVSLFWYQQALGQGPEFLTYFQNEAQLDKSGLPSDRFFAERPEGSVSTLKIQRTQQEDSAVYLCASSPTGLLMNTEAFFGQGTRLTVV.

This clonotype was seen at least ten times. This sequence joins TRBV11-2 and TRBJ2-1; 7 bases align to TRBD1. The V gene end was trimmed by 3 bases and the J gene end by 4 bases; junction bases not matched to a gene: 6. Looked up from germline, CDR1 is SGHAT and CDR2 is FQNNGV. The CDR3 is 15 residues long. The CDR3 DNA reads TGTGCCAGCAGCTTTACGGACAGGAATTACAATGAGCAGTTCTTC. Translating gives CASSFTDRNYNEQFF.

Ten or more counts support this clonotype. The chain recombines TRBV7-3 with TRBJ2-1; TRBD2 matches 14 bases. V was pared by 1 base and J by 9 bases, with 2 bases of the junction left unmatched. CDR1 SGHTA and CDR2 FQGTGA come from the germline V gene. The CDR3 has 15 amino acids. CDR3 amino acids: CASSLRLAGGTEQFF. The CDR3 DNA reads as TGTGCCAGCAGCTTAAGACTAGCGGGAGGGACTGAGCAGTTCTTC.

Turning to this clonotype: The junction departs from the called germline gene at one end, perhaps through a read error. J is TRBJ2-7 and V is TRBV6-4; D unresolved. Germline assignment: CDR1 MRHNA and CDR2 SNTAGT. CDR3 length: 16 residues. The CDR3 nucleotides read TGTGCCAGCAGTTACTCGAAGGCAGAGACTCCCTACGAGCAGTACTTC. Translated, it gives CASSYSKAETPYEQYF.

There are many counts of this clonotype. V gene TRBV4-1 combines with J gene TRBJ2-7; 7 bases align to TRBD1. The CDR3 is 14 residues long. Trimming cost V 1 base and J 5 bases; bases outside gene matches: 5. Per the germline V gene, CDR1 is MGHRA and CDR2 is YSYEKL. Written as DNA, the CDR3 is TGCGCCAGCAGCCAAGCCGACAGGGCCCACGAGCAGTACTTC. It yields the protein CASSQADRAHEQYF.

V gene TRBV2 combines with J gene TRBJ1-6; the D gene is possibly TRBD1 (6 bases). This CDR3 comprises 13 residues. Germline V lookup: CDR1 SNHLY, CDR2 FYNNEI. The V and J ends lost 7 bases and 9 bases respectively, with 13 bases between them. Written as DNA, the CDR3 is TGTGCCAGCACCCAGGACAGAAGTTCACCCCTCCACTTT. Amino acids: CASTQDRSSPLHF.

The rearrangement links TRBV11-2 to TRBJ2-3; D call uncertain. CDR1 is SGHAT and CDR2 is FQNNGV in the germline V gene. CDR3 size: 13 residues. V was shortened by 5 bases and J by 6 bases, with 12 bases between the two germline ends. In nucleotides, the CDR3 is TGTGCCAGCAGCCCACCCGATTCCGATACGCAGTATTTT. Translated: CASSPPDSDTQYF.

At least ten counts were recorded for this clonotype. The chain has TRBV28 and TRBJ2-7; possible D gene TRBD2, 6 bases. Trimming removed 4 bases at V and 4 bases at J, with 17 bases between. This CDR3 spans 15 amino acids. Germline values: CDR1 MDHEN, CDR2 SYDVKM. The CDR3 protein is CASSYVREITYEQYF. The CDR3 DNA sequence: TGTGCCAGCAGTTATGTTCGGGAGATTACGTACGAGCAGTACTTC.

This clonotype was counted many times. The J gene is TRBJ1-1, the V gene TRBV28, with D possibly matching TRBD1 (5 bases). The CDR3 loop spans 13 amino acids. The V gene's germline CDR1 is MDHEN and CDR2 SYDVKM. V was cut by 6 bases and J by 7 bases, with 15 bases left in between. The CDR3 DNA is TGTGCCAGCAGCAGAAGGGGATCCAATGAAGCTTTCTTT. The encoded protein is CASSRRGSNEAFF.

The chain employs TRBV15 and TRBJ2-1; 10 bases map to TRBD2. The CDR3 length is 17 residues. Germline V gives CDR1 LNHNV, CDR2 YYDKDF (reference sequence). V was pared by 5 bases and J by 7 bases, with 14 bases of the junction left unmatched. The CDR3 protein is CATSGASLAGVGNEQFF. The CDR3 nucleotides read TGTGCCACCAGCGGGGCCAGCCTAGCGGGAGTTGGTAATGAGCAGTTCTTC.

The chain combines TRBV6-1 with TRBJ1-5, with 9 bases aligning to TRBD1. This CDR3 is built from 15 residues. Per germline, CDR1 MNHNS and CDR2 SASEGT. V was clipped by 5 bases and J by 1 base; unmatched bases: 3. The CDR3 loop is CASSTGGLSNQPQHF. The DNA of the CDR3 is TGTGCCAGCAGTACAGGGGGCCTCAGCAATCAGCCCCAGCATTTT.

This clonotype was detected many times. The CDR3, as DNA: TGTGCCAGCAGTTACGTGCCAGGCTCCTACAATGAGCAGTTCTTC. It encodes CASSYVPGSYNEQFF. The chain carries TRBV6-6 and TRBJ2-1; D remains ambiguous. Trimming left V 2 bases short and J 0 bases short, with 8 bases between. From germline, CDR1 is MNHNY and CDR2 SVGAGI (reference sequence). CDR3 length: 15 residues.

Ten or more counts support this clonotype. The chain recombines TRBV28 with TRBJ2-3; D gene unclear. CDR3 length: 16 amino acids. The germline V gene encodes CDR1 MDHEN and CDR2 SYDVKM. V was shortened by 2 bases and J by 1 base, with 13 bases between the two germline ends. This CDR3 reads CASSLGRLLGTDTQYF. CDR3 DNA: TGTGCCAGCAGTTTAGGCCGCCTCTTAGGCACAGATACGCAGTATTTT.

This clonotype appeared many times. The chain is built from TRBV5-1 and TRBJ1-1, with TRBD1 matching 10 bases. V was pared by 6 bases and J by 1 base, with 6 bases of the junction left unmatched. The CDR3 runs 15 residues. Germline CDR1 is SGHRS and CDR2 is YFSETQ. The CDR3 sequence is CASTPGQGSNTEAFF. CDR3 bases: TGCGCCAGCACTCCGGGACAGGGGTCGAACACTGAAGCTTTCTTT.

This clonotype was found a few times. V usage is TRBV20-1 and J usage is TRBJ2-1, with D uncertain. The CDR3 runs 12 residues. Germline loops: CDR1 DFQATT, CDR2 SNEGSKA (reference sequence). V was clipped by 6 bases and J by 8 bases, with 14 bases between them. The DNA of the CDR3 is TGCAGTGCGAGAAGCGAGTGGTATGAGCAGTTCTTC. Translating it yields CSARSEWYEQFF.

The chain is built from TRBV20-1 and TRBJ1-2; D not certain. Germline V gene data show CDR1 as DFQATT and CDR2 as SNEGSKA (reference sequence). V lost 0 bases and J 7 bases, leaving 0 bases between the germline ends. This CDR3 has 9 residues. In DNA form, the CDR3 reads TGCAGTGCTAGAGATGGCTACACCTTC. Translation: CSARDGYTF.

With respect to this clonotype: A much larger clone lies one base from this, so it may be a read error. The gene calls are TRBV14 and TRBJ2-1, with D possibly being TRBD1 (6 bases). The CDR3 runs 15 residues. Trimming took off 4 bases at V and 9 bases at J, with 19 bases between the two ends. Germline V gene sequence: CDR1 SGHDN, CDR2 FVKESK. CDR3 DNA: TGTGCCAGCAGCCCAACGACGGCGAGAGGGGGTGAGCAGTTCTTC. Translating gives CASSPTTARGGEQFF. The whole variable domain, remainder taken from reference TRBV14 and TRBJ2-1, is EAGVTQFPSHSVIEKGQTVTLRCDPISGHDNLYWYRRVMGKEIKFLLHFVKESKQDESGMPNNRFLAERTGGTYSTLKVQPAELEDSGVYFCASSPTTARGGEQFFGPGTRLTVL.

The sample holds many counts of this clonotype. The chain has TRBV7-2 and TRBJ1-5; 8 positions agree with TRBD1. CDR3 size: 16 residues. Trimming removed 2 bases from V and 7 bases from J; junction bases left unmatched: 10. Germline V gene lookup returns CDR1 SGHTA and CDR2 FQGNSA. CDR3 bases: TGTGCCAGCAGCTTAAACGGACAGGGATGGAGGCAGCCCCAGCATTTT. This gives the protein CASSLNGQGWRQPQHF.

The rearrangement joins TRBV12-3 or TRBV12-4 to TRBJ1-4; 8 bases are shared with TRBD1. The J segment lost 8 bases and the V segment lost 5 bases, leaving 10 bases of the junction unmatched. The CDR3 spans 15 residues. In DNA form, the CDR3 reads TGTGCCAGCAGTCTACGACAGGGGAATAGAGAAAAACTGTTTTTT. This sequence encodes CASSLRQGNREKLFF.

This clonotype was detected ten times or more. The J gene is TRBJ1-2, the V gene TRBV28; TRBD1 matches at 7 bases. The CDR3 covers 17 residues. Germline V lookup: CDR1 MDHEN, CDR2 SYDVKM. The junction had 13 bases not matched to a gene; V was cut back by 2 bases and J by 4 bases. CDR3 protein: CASSLLTGGGLGYGYTF. CDR3 nucleotide sequence: TGTGCCAGCAGTTTACTTACCGGAGGGGGCCTAGGCTATGGCTACACCTTC.

This clonotype was recorded a few times. The chain recombines TRBV30 with TRBJ1-3; D gene uncertain. With 7 bases removed from V and 0 bases from J, the gap between germline ends came to 13 bases. The CDR3 consists of 14 residues. Germline V gene sequence: CDR1 GTSNPN, CDR2 SVGIG (reference sequence). In DNA form, the CDR3 reads TGTGCCTCGGGCGAAGCAGCCTCTGGAAACACCATATATTTT. This gives the protein CASGEAASGNTIYF.

In the case of this clonotype: A junction boundary mismatches the germline segment, possibly from a read error. The rearrangement links TRBV6-1 to TRBJ2-7; TRBD1 matches at 11 bases. Germline CDR1 reads MNHNS; CDR2 reads SASEGT. This CDR3 contains 17 residues. CDR3 nucleotides: TGTGCCAGTAGTGCTCTATCCGGACAGGGGGCTTACTACGAGCAGTACTTC. This gives the protein CASSALSGQGAYYEQYF.

The rearrangement links TRBV29-1 to TRBJ1-3; D is undetermined. This CDR3 comprises 13 residues. Germline loops: CDR1 SQVTM, CDR2 ANQGSEA. V was pared by 2 bases and J by 1 base, with 6 bases between. CDR3 residues: CSVESLSGNTIYF. The CDR3 nucleotides are TGCAGCGTTGAAAGCCTATCTGGAAACACCATATATTTT.

This clonotype occurred a few times. The chain is built from TRBV5-1 and TRBJ1-2; 9 nucleotides agree with TRBD1. CDR3 size: 13 residues. The V segment lost 3 bases and the J segment 7 bases; nucleotides outside the gene matches: 4. CDR1 is SGHRS and CDR2 is YFSETQ in the germline V gene. The CDR3 loop reads CASSSQGASGYTF. The CDR3 DNA follows: TGCGCCAGCAGCTCACAGGGGGCTAGTGGCTACACCTTC.

The chain recombines TRBV9 with TRBJ2-1; D might be TRBD2 (6 bases). The CDR3 sequence is 17 residues long. V lost 3 bases to trimming and J lost 7 bases, with 23 bases between them. Germline lookup yields CDR1 SGDLS and CDR2 YYNGEE. The CDR3 bases are TGTGCCAGCAGCGCCTACTCGGGGCGGGATAGGAGGAATGAGCAGTTCTTC. Its translation is CASSAYSGRDRRNEQFF.